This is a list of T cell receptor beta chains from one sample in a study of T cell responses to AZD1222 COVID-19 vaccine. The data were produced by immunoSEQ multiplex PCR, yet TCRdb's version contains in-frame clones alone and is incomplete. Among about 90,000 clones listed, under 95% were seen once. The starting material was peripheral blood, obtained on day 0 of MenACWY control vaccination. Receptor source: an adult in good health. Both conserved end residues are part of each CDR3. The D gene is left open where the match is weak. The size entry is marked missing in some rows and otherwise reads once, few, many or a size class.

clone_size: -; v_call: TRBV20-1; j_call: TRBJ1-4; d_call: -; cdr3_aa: CSAGTDEKLFF; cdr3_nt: TGCAGTGCGGGGACGGACGAAAAACTGTTTTTT
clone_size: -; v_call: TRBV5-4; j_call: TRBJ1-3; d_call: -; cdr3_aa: CASSLASRDSGNTIYF; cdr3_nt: TGTGCCAGCAGCTTGGCCTCCCGTGACTCTGGAAACACCATATATTTT
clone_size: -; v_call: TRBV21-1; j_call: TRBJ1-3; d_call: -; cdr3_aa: CASDLGTAPGNTIYF; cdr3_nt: TGTGCCAGCGATCTTGGGACAGCACCTGGAAACACCATATATTTT
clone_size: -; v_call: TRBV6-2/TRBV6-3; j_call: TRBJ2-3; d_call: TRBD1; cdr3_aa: CASSYGGQGTDTQYF; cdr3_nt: TGTGCCAGCAGTTACGGGGGACAGGGCACAGATACGCAGTATTTT
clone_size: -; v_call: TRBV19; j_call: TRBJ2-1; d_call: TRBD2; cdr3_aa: CASSIDSPTSGAFNEQFF; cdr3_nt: TGTGCCAGTAGTATAGATTCGCCCACGAGCGGGGCCTTCAATGAGCAGTTCTTC
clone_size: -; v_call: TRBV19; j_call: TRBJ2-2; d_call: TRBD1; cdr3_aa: CASSRDRNTGELFF; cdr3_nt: TGTGCCAGTAGTAGGGACAGAAACACCGGGGAGCTGTTTTTT
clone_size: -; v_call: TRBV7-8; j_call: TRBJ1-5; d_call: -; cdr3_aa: CASSLGQVEPQHF; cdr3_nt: TGTGCCAGCAGCTTAGGGCAGGTCGAGCCCCAGCATTTT
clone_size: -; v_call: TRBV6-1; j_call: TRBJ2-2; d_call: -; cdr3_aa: CASSDRAGGWELFF; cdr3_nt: TGTGCCAGCAGTGATCGGGCTGGGGGGTGGGAGCTGTTTTTT
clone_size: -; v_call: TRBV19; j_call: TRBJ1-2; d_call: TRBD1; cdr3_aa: CASTNRGPSYGYTF; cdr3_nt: TGTGCCAGTACCAACAGGGGGCCCAGCTATGGCTACACCTTC
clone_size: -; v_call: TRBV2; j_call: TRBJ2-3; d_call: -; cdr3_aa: CASSDGEWEPSSTDTQYF; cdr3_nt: TGTGCCAGCAGTGATGGGGAGTGGGAGCCATCTAGCACAGATACGCAGTATTTT
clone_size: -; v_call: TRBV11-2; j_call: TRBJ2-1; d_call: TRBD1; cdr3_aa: CASSLLGQGGDNEQFF; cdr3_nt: TGTGCCAGCAGCTTATTGGGACAGGGTGGGGACAATGAGCAGTTCTTC
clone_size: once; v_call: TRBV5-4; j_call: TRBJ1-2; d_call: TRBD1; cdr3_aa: CASNQRDRGSGYTF; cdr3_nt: TGTGCCAGCAACCAAAGGGACAGGGGTTCGGGCTACACCTTC